These 27 T cell receptor beta chains originate from one sample sequenced in a study of blood T cell repertoires in COVID-19. The protocol was immunoSEQ multiplex PCR, while the TCRdb copy is restricted to in-frame clones and leaves out a portion. The repertoire holds some 330,000 clones, with 70% to 90% as singletons. Material: PBMCs or T cells enriched from blood (not recorded which). The receptor source for this set is a middle-aged man in a cohort exposed to, infected with or recovered from COVID-19 (not recorded which).

This chain links TRBV5-6 with TRBJ2-7, with 9 bases fitting TRBD2. The length of the CDR3 is 16 residues. Germline V gives CDR1 SGHDT, CDR2 YYEEEE. Losses at the gene ends were 4 bases for V and 5 bases for J; bases not matched to a gene: 13. The CDR3 DNA reads TGTGCCAGCAGCGAATATAGCGGGAGAGTCAGTGACGAGCAGTACTTC. It is translated as CASSEYSGRVSDEQYF.

For the CDR3, the DNA is TGCGCCAGCAGCTTGACTAGCGGGAGAAACAATGAGCAGTTCTTC. Encoded protein: CASSLTSGRNNEQFF. The V call is TRBV5-1, the J call TRBJ2-1, with 11 positions matching TRBD2. Germline V lookup: CDR1 SGHRS, CDR2 YFSETQ. This CDR3 has 15 amino acids. With V trimmed by 1 base and J by 5 bases, 2 bases remained unmatched.

The gene calls are TRBV6-1 and TRBJ1-2, with TRBD1 as a possible D gene (5 bases). The CDR3 loop spans 15 amino acids. Looked up from germline, CDR1 is MNHNS and CDR2 is SASEGT. Trimming took 3 bases from V and 5 from J, leaving 16 bases between them. The CDR3 nucleotides read TGTGCCAGCAGTGAGACAGTCTGGAGGGAGTATGGCTACACCTTC. This sequence encodes CASSETVWREYGYTF.

The V and J genes are TRBV18 and TRBJ2-7, with D possibly being TRBD1 (6 bases). Trimming took off 2 bases at V and 3 bases at J, with 23 bases between the two ends. The CDR3 spans 18 residues. Germline CDR1 KGHSH, CDR2 LQKENI. The DNA of the CDR3 is TGTGCCAGCTCACCATTTGGTTCAGGGGACAAAATTAGCTACGAGCAGTACTTC. It yields the protein CASSPFGSGDKISYEQYF.

This clone came up once. V usage is TRBV9 and J usage is TRBJ1-1; TRBD1 matches at 10 bases. Trimming took 3 bases from V and 0 from J; bases not matched to a gene: 5. The CDR3 covers 16 residues. Per the germline V gene, CDR1 is SGDLS and CDR2 is YYNGEE. This chain's CDR3 is CASSARTGGVNTEAFF. Here the CDR3 DNA reads TGTGCCAGCAGCGCCAGGACAGGGGGTGTGAACACTGAAGCTTTCTTT.

This clone was detected only a few times. This CDR3 is CASSLEGFMNTEAFF. The CDR3, as DNA: TGTGCCAGCAGCTTAGAGGGTTTCATGAACACTGAAGCTTTCTTT. The genes are TRBV5-4 and TRBJ1-1; the D is unclear. Germline loops: CDR1 SGHNT, CDR2 YYREEE (reference sequence). CDR3 size: 15 residues. The ends were cut back, 2 bases at V and 0 bases at J, with 11 bases in the middle.

The sample holds many counts of this clone. The V and J genes are TRBV5-4 and TRBJ2-7; 10 bases are shared with TRBD2. Unmatched junction bases numbered 4, after V lost 2 bases and J lost 2 bases. The CDR3 is 15 amino acids. Germline CDR1 SGHNT, CDR2 YYREEE (reference sequence). Written as DNA, the CDR3 is TGTGCCAGCAGCTTCTTAGCGGGAGGACCCTACGAGCAGTACTTC. As protein: CASSFLAGGPYEQYF.

A single count supports this clone. This chain links TRBV9 with TRBJ2-4; TRBD1 aligns across 7 bases. Per the germline V gene, CDR1 is SGDLS and CDR2 is YYNGEE. This CDR3 spans 15 amino acids. The V and J ends lost 2 bases and 5 bases, in that order; junction bases with no gene match: 7. CDR3 sequence (DNA): TGTGCCAGCAGCGTCGACCACAGGGGAGAAAACATTCAGTACTTC. This sequence encodes CASSVDHRGENIQYF.

This chain connects TRBV7-2 to TRBJ2-7; 9 nucleotides line up with TRBD2. CDR3 length: 15 amino acids. With 5 bases clipped from V and 0 bases from J, the junction kept 5 bases outside the gene matches. Germline assignment: CDR1 SGHTA and CDR2 FQGNSA. The CDR3 nucleotides are TGTGCCAGCAGCATTACGACTAGCGGCTCCTACGAGCAGTACTTC. As protein: CASSITTSGSYEQYF.

The V call is TRBV2, the J call TRBJ1-2; 7 bases fit TRBD1. Germline V gives CDR1 SNHLY, CDR2 FYNNEI. This CDR3 has 14 amino acids. The V and J ends lost 6 bases and 2 bases, in that order; junction bases with no gene match: 6. The CDR3 here is CASSWPGQNYGYTF. CDR3 nucleotide sequence: TGTGCCAGCAGCTGGCCGGGACAGAACTATGGCTACACCTTC.

The CDR3 DNA follows: TGTGCCAGCAGTGAAGAAATGGGCCAAAAGTACTTC. Its protein is CASSEEMGQKYF. V is TRBV2 and J is TRBJ2-5; the D is unclear. The CDR3 extends over 12 amino acids. CDR1 is SNHLY and CDR2 is FYNNEI in the germline V gene. V was pared by 1 base and J by 12 bases, with 12 bases between.

This clone was counted between two and nine times. The CDR3 region has the DNA TGTGCCAGCAGCCCCGGACAGGGGATAATCCATGGCTACACCTTC. Translated, it gives CASSPGQGIIHGYTF. The V gene is TRBV6-5, the J gene TRBJ1-2, with 9 bases that match TRBD1. In germline, CDR1 is MNHEY, CDR2 SVGAGI. The CDR3 sequence is 15 residues long. Trimming cost V 6 bases and J 6 bases; bases outside gene matches: 11.

V gene TRBV7-8 combines with J gene TRBJ1-2; 8 bases map to TRBD1. V gave up 5 bases and J gave up 1 base; unmatched junction bases: 9. The CDR3 covers 16 residues. Germline V gene sequence: CDR1 SGHVS, CDR2 FQNEAQ. The CDR3 here is CASSKDRDRINYGYTF. CDR3 DNA sequence: TGTGCCAGCAGCAAGGACCGGGACAGGATTAACTATGGCTACACCTTC.

This chain connects TRBV5-1 to TRBJ1-4, with no clear D. The CDR3 is made up of 15 amino acids. Germline V gives CDR1 SGHRS, CDR2 YFSETQ. The V end lost 0 bases, the J end lost 1 base, and 7 bases lay between the germline ends. In DNA form, the CDR3 reads TGCGCCAGCAGCTTGGCCGGTAAAACTAATGAAAAACTGTTTTTT. Encoded protein: CASSLAGKTNEKLFF.

CDR3: CASSRTANNQPQHF. The DNA for the CDR3 is TGTGCCAGCAGCAGGACAGCCAACAATCAGCCCCAGCATTTT. The V gene is TRBV7-8, the J gene TRBJ1-5; maybe TRBD1 (6 bases). CDR1 is SGHVS, CDR2 FQNEAQ, per germline. The CDR3 has 14 residues. Trimming took 5 bases from V and 3 from J, leaving 11 bases between them.

The chain uses TRBV30 and TRBJ2-7; the match to TRBD2 covers 7 bases. There are 15 residues in the CDR3. Trimming took 2 bases from V and 0 from J; bases not matched to a gene: 7. Germline CDR1 and CDR2: GTSNPN and SVGIG (reference sequence). CDR3: CAWSPGGSVSYEQYF. CDR3 DNA: TGTGCCTGGAGTCCAGGCGGGAGTGTCTCCTACGAGCAGTACTTC.

This chain connects TRBV7-8 to TRBJ1-4; TRBD1 is a possible D gene (5 bases). CDR1 is SGHVS, CDR2 FQNEAQ, per germline. This CDR3 comprises 15 residues. The V end was cut by 5 bases, the J end by 3 bases, with 13 bases between. CDR3 DNA sequence: TGTGCCAGCAGCCCCAGGGCGGCGGCTAATGAAAAACTGTTTTTT. It is translated as CASSPRAAANEKLFF.

The chain joins TRBV5-8 to TRBJ1-1; D not certain. Germline CDR1 reads SGHTS; CDR2 reads YDEGEE. Trimming removed 0 bases at V and 7 bases at J, with 10 bases between. This CDR3 has 13 residues. Written as DNA, the CDR3 is TGTGCCAGCAGCTTGGTAGTCCGGGTTGAAGCTTTCTTT. Translation: CASSLVVRVEAFF. Variable domain in full (rest from reference TRBV5-8 and TRBJ1-1): EAGVTQSPTHLIKTRGQQATLRCSPISGHTSVYWYQQALGLGLQFLLWYDEGEERNRGNFPPRFSGRQFPNYSSELNVNALELEDSALYLCASSLVVRVEAFFGQGTRLTVV.

The rearrangement links TRBV19 to TRBJ1-4; D may be TRBD1 (6 bases). Germline values: CDR1 LNHDA, CDR2 SQIVND (reference sequence). The CDR3 sequence is 12 residues long. The V gene lost 5 bases and the J gene lost 11 bases, with 12 bases spanning the gap. In DNA form, the CDR3 reads TGTGCCAGTAGTGAGACGCAGGGGAAACTGTTTTTT. This gives the protein CASSETQGKLFF.

The chain joins TRBV2 to TRBJ1-1; perhaps TRBD1 as D (6 bases). Per the germline V gene, CDR1 is SNHLY and CDR2 is FYNNEI. The CDR3 totals 14 residues. Trimming cost V 8 bases and J 1 base, with 14 bases left between them. CDR3 nucleotide sequence: TGTGCCAGCTCGTTGGGGGGGGCGAACACTGAAGCTTTCTTT. This codes for CASSLGGANTEAFF.

The chain combines TRBV5-6 with TRBJ1-2; D unclear. The CDR3 is 14 amino acids. Germline lookup yields CDR1 SGHDT and CDR2 YYEEEE. V was clipped by 2 bases and J by 8 bases, with 16 bases between them. Written as DNA, the CDR3 is TGTGCCAGCAGCTTACCGGGGAATCGGACCGGCTACACCTTC. This sequence encodes CASSLPGNRTGYTF.

This rearrangement joins TRBV5-1 to TRBJ1-2; D not certain. The germline V gene encodes CDR1 SGHRS and CDR2 YFSETQ. Trimming cost V 4 bases and J 5 bases, with 12 bases left between them. This CDR3 contains 13 residues. This CDR3 reads CASSQDSQYGYTF. The CDR3 DNA follows: TGCGCCAGCAGCCAGGACTCCCAGTATGGCTACACCTTC. The full variable domain, with the rest looked up from reference TRBV5-1 and TRBJ1-2, is KAGVTQTPRYLIKTRGQQVTLSCSPISGHRSVSWYQQTPGQGLQFLFEYFSETQRNKGNFPGRFSGRQFSNSRSEMNVSTLELGDSALYLCASSQDSQYGYTFGSGTRLTVV.

A remark on this clone: The sample carries other DNA sequences with the same CDR3. The CDR3 DNA reads TGTGCCAGCAGTTCAGGTGGCGGGGGGCCCTACGAGCAGTACTTC. This translates into CASSSGGGGPYEQYF. The chain uses TRBV7-2 and TRBJ2-7, with 8 positions matching TRBD2. CDR1 is SGHTA and CDR2 is FQGNSA in the germline V gene. The J segment lost 2 bases and the V segment lost 6 bases, leaving 9 bases of the junction unmatched. The CDR3 covers 15 residues.

This rearrangement joins TRBV3-1 (or the pseudogene TRBV3-2) to TRBJ2-5; maybe TRBD2 (6 bases). This CDR3 has 17 residues. Looked up from germline, CDR1 is LGHDT and CDR2 is YNNKEL (reference sequence). Trimming took off 0 bases at V and 4 bases at J, with 18 bases between the two ends. The CDR3 bases are TGTGCCAGCAGCCAAGATTACGGGGGAGGCCAGGGAGAGACCCAGTACTTC. Its translation is CASSQDYGGGQGETQYF.

The CDR3 nucleotides read TGTGCCAGCAGCCCGGACAGGGCCAAATCTGGAAACACCATATATTTT. It is translated as CASSPDRAKSGNTIYF. J is TRBJ1-3 and V is TRBV11-2, with TRBD1 matching 8 bases. The CDR3 covers 16 residues. Trimming at V came to 5 bases and at J to 1 base, leaving 7 bases not matched to a gene. Germline lookup yields CDR1 SGHAT and CDR2 FQNNGV.

The chain recombines TRBV4-1 with TRBJ1-2; possibly TRBD1 for D (6 bases). Germline V CDR1 and CDR2: MGHRA, YSYEKL. V lost 3 bases, J lost 2 bases, and 16 bases lay in between. This CDR3 region has 16 residues. Here the CDR3 DNA reads TGCGCCAGCAGCCAGGGGGACATCAGGGCCAACTATGGCTACACCTTC. It specifies CASSQGDIRANYGYTF.

This chain joins TRBV15 and TRBJ1-5, with D uncertain. There are 16 residues in the CDR3. Trimming pared 0 bases from V and 0 bases from J, leaving 9 bases between. Per germline, CDR1 LNHNV and CDR2 YYDKDF (reference sequence). Here the CDR3 reads CATSREAGYSNQPQHF. Here the CDR3 DNA reads TGTGCCACCAGCAGAGAGGCGGGTTATAGCAATCAGCCCCAGCATTTT.